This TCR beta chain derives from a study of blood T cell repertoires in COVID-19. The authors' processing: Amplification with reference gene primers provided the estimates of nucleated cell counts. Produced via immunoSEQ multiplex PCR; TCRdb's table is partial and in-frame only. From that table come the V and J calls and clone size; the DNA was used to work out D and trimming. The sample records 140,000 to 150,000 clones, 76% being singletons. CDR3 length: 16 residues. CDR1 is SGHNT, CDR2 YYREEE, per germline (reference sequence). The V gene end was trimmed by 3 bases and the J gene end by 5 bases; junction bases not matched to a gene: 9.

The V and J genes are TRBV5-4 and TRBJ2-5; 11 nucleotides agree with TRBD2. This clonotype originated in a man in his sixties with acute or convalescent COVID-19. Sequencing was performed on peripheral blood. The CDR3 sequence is CASSSIELAGDETQYF. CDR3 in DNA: TGTGCCAGCAGCTCGATCGAACTAGCGGGAGATGAGACCCAGTACTTC.